One sample yielded the 6 T cell receptor beta chains listed below, sequenced in a study of blood T cell repertoires in COVID-19. The data were produced by immunoSEQ multiplex PCR, yet TCRdb's version contains in-frame clones alone and is incomplete. The sample yields roughly 140,000 clones, around four fifths seen once. Specimen: PBMCs or T cells enriched from blood (not recorded which). These receptors were taken from a middle-aged woman who had recovered from COVID-19.

The chain uses TRBV7-9 and TRBJ2-3, with 11 positions matching TRBD2. The germline CDR1 and CDR2 sequences are SEHNR and FQNEAQ (reference sequence). This CDR3 comprises 16 residues. With 4 bases clipped from V and 1 base from J, the junction kept 4 bases outside the gene matches. The CDR3 region is CASSSKGLAGTDTQYF. The CDR3 DNA is TGTGCCAGCAGCTCAAAGGGACTAGCGGGCACAGATACGCAGTATTTT.

CDR3 bases: TGTGCCAGCAGCGACCCAGGGGGCAGGGATGGCTACACCTTC. Translation: CASSDPGGRDGYTF. This rearrangement joins TRBV9 to TRBJ1-2; 8 bases agree with TRBD1. Germline CDR1 reads SGDLS; CDR2 reads YYNGEE. V gave up 3 bases and J gave up 6 bases; unmatched junction bases: 7. The CDR3 is made up of 14 amino acids.

The rearrangement uses TRBV9 and TRBJ2-1; 7 bases map to TRBD1. V shed 3 bases, J shed 8 bases, and the junction held 11 bases outside the gene matches. The CDR3 consists of 15 residues. The germline V gene encodes CDR1 SGDLS and CDR2 YYNGEE. CDR3 sequence reads: CASSEGASRGYEQFF. The CDR3 DNA follows: TGTGCCAGCAGCGAGGGGGCTAGCAGAGGTTATGAGCAGTTCTTC.

The rearrangement links TRBV2 to TRBJ2-6, with 10 bases that match TRBD1. The CDR3 sequence is 19 residues long. Germline values: CDR1 SNHLY, CDR2 FYNNEI. The V and J ends lost 4 bases and 0 bases, in that order; junction bases with no gene match: 9. CDR3 bases: TGTGCCAGCAGTGTCCGTCCGGGACAGGGGAGCTCTGGGGCCAACGTCCTGACTTTC. As protein: CASSVRPGQGSSGANVLTF.

V and J are TRBV4-1 and TRBJ2-1; TRBD2 matches 9 bases. With V trimmed by 2 bases and J by 10 bases, 6 bases remained unmatched. The CDR3 length is 14 residues. Germline CDR1 and CDR2: MGHRA and YSYEKL. As DNA, the CDR3 is TGCGCCAGCAGCCAACAGCGGGGGGATGGGGAGCAGTTCTTC. Amino acids: CASSQQRGDGEQFF.

The chain links TRBV29-1 to TRBJ1-1, with D perhaps matching TRBD1 (5 bases). CDR3 length equals 11 residues. Deletions cut 6 bases from V and 3 bases from J, with 8 bases between. Germline V gene lookup returns CDR1 SQVTM and CDR2 ANQGSEA. CDR3 nucleotides: TGCAGCGTAGACAGTTACACTGAAGCTTTCTTT. Its translation is CSVDSYTEAFF.